Each of the 2 T cell receptor beta chains below was sequenced from the same sample in a study of human T cells and chemical hapten exposure (dated by TCRdb to about 2021). The time point label on this specimen signifies: patch test 2, 6 weeks after DPC sensitization. The treatment or condition label, read with the paper, signifies: therapeutic diphenylcyclopropenone sensitization with weekly scalp DPC. Libraries were built with RACE. TCRdb lists the instrument as NextSeq 500. TCRdb trimmed public reads at Q25 via fastp, called clones via MiXCR and kept in-frame beta chains. Each CDR3 protein gets just one entry, which takes the most common genes and DNA from the rows behind it. The sample table shows about 84,000 distinct CDR3 sequences, and about 10% are seen once. The ten largest make up around 5% of the sample. Source: whole blood, taken in connection with sensitization to the hapten diphenylcyclopropenone (DPC). The receptors come from a woman aged 50 to 60 with alopecia areata. Some clones in this sample may be carry-over from other donors' samples.

This clonotype was seen at least ten times. The V gene is TRBV10-3, the J gene TRBJ2-7; D is possibly TRBD1 (6 bases). Germline CDR1 and CDR2: ENHRY and SYGVKD. The CDR3 contains 16 residues. Trimming cost V 0 bases and J 2 bases, with 14 bases left between them. The CDR3 nucleotides are TGTGCCATCAGTGAGTCGACTCGGGCAGGGGCCTACGAGCAGTACTTC. It translates to CAISESTRAGAYEQYF.

This clonotype was recorded at least ten times. The V and J genes are TRBV13 and TRBJ2-5; 11 bases line up with TRBD2. Trimming removed 1 base from V and 3 bases from J; junction bases left unmatched: 10. The CDR3 runs 18 residues. CDR1 is PRHDT, CDR2 FYEKMQ, per germline (reference sequence). The CDR3 region has the DNA TGTGCCAGCAGCTTAGCGAGATTCGGGACTAGCGGAAAAGAGACCCAGTACTTC. Protein sequence: CASSLARFGTSGKETQYF.